One sample yielded the 24 T cell receptor beta chains listed below, sequenced in a study of regulatory T cells in long-lasting Graves disease. Time point denoted: newly diagnosed GD, antithyroid drugs for less than 3 months. Extracted PBMC RNA gave rise to the TCR library. Researchers made TCR beta libraries by using iRepertoire HTBI primers and running Arm-PCR on CDR3 regions. TCRdb processed the multiplex PCR reads anew with MiXCR; each CDR3 protein has one entry. Among about 220,000 distinct CDR3 sequences listed, around a fifth were seen once. The same sample was also studied in work on T cells in Graves' hyperthyroidism and ophthalmopathy.

The sample here was peripheral blood mononuclear cells (PBMCs), taken at new diagnosis, from a patient treated with antithyroid drugs. These receptors originate from a woman younger than 45 with Graves disease.

Concerning this clonotype itself: This is likely an artifact of a read error, given a far larger clone one base away. This chain links TRBV2 with TRBJ2-1; D might be TRBD2 (5 bases). The end of the DNA fits TRBJ2-3 better, so the J call may be wrong. Germline CDR1 reads SNHLY; CDR2 reads FYNNEI. CDR3 length: 17 residues. CDR3 DNA sequence: TGTGCCAGCCGACCCACCACCGTTCCGTGGGGAGCAGATACGCAGTATTTT. Its translation is CASRPTTVPWGADTQYF.

This clonotype was recorded at least ten times. This sequence joins TRBV9 and TRBJ2-1; D unclear. CDR1 is SGDLS and CDR2 is YYNGEE in the germline V gene. Trimming removed 3 bases from V and 10 bases from J, with 8 bases in between. The CDR3 totals 11 residues. This CDR3 reads CASSAEAEQFF. CDR3 nucleotide sequence: TGTGCCAGCAGCGCTGAGGCAGAGCAGTTCTTC.

This clonotype was recorded a few times. Here the CDR3 reads CASSLEGKLAGAEQFF. Written as DNA, the CDR3 is TGTGCCAGCAGCTTAGAAGGGAAACTAGCGGGAGCTGAGCAGTTCTTC. The V call is TRBV7-9, the J call TRBJ2-1, with 11 bases aligning to TRBD2. With 1 base clipped from V and 9 bases from J, the junction kept 8 bases outside the gene matches. CDR3 length: 16 amino acids. Germline CDR1 is SEHNR and CDR2 is FQNEAQ (reference sequence).

This clonotype was recorded many times. The rearrangement joins TRBV10-3 to TRBJ1-2; 9 nucleotides agree with TRBD1. V lost 2 bases to trimming and J lost 3 bases; unmatched junction nucleotides: 4. The CDR3 covers 15 residues. Per the germline V gene, CDR1 is ENHRY and CDR2 is SYGVKD. CDR3 DNA: TGTGCCATCAGTGAGCCGGGACAGGGTCACTATGGCTACACCTTC. Its protein product is CAISEPGQGHYGYTF.

This clonotype was seen repeatedly, ten times or more. The J gene is TRBJ2-7, the V gene TRBV11-2, with D uncertain. This CDR3 is built from 14 residues. Germline V CDR1 and CDR2: SGHAT, FQNNGV. V was clipped by 2 bases and J by 2 bases, with 10 bases between them. DNA for the CDR3: TGTGCCAGCAGCTTATTCGGCGGACCCTACGAGCAGTACTTC. Translation gives CASSLFGGPYEQYF.

The sample holds many counts of this clonotype. The chain combines TRBV19 with TRBJ2-7, with D unresolved. The CDR3 extends over 15 amino acids. Trimming removed 3 bases at V and 4 bases at J, with 16 bases between. From germline, CDR1 is LNHDA and CDR2 SQIVND (reference sequence). The CDR3 sequence is CASSISHGSRYEQYF. CDR3 nucleotides: TGTGCCAGTAGTATTTCCCACGGCTCCCGTTACGAGCAGTACTTC.

This clonotype has ten or more counts. The genes are TRBV6-2 or TRBV6-3 and TRBJ2-3; D might be TRBD1 (5 bases). Trimming left V 7 bases short and J 0 bases short, with 17 bases between. The CDR3 contains 16 residues. CDR1 and CDR2 from the germline V gene are MNHEY and SVGEGT. The DNA of the CDR3 is TGTGCCAGCACTTTAGGGGAATGGTTTAGCACAGATACGCAGTATTTT. This sequence encodes CASTLGEWFSTDTQYF.

As to this clonotype: This likely came from a read error, as a far larger clone is one base away. The CDR3 loop reads CASSPITSGSINVQFF. The DNA for the CDR3 is TGTGCCAGCAGCCCAATAACTAGCGGGAGTATAAATGTGCAGTTCTTC. This rearrangement joins TRBV11-2 to TRBJ2-1; 11 bases map to TRBD2. The CDR3 contains 16 residues. From germline, CDR1 is SGHAT and CDR2 FQNNGV.

Concerning this clonotype: The junction and the germline gene differ at one end; a read error may be behind it. This sequence joins TRBV20-1 and TRBJ2-7; TRBD1 aligns across 7 bases. Germline V gene data show CDR1 as DFQATT and CDR2 as SNEGSKA (reference sequence). The CDR3 is made up of 13 amino acids. Here the CDR3 DNA reads TGCAGGGCTACTCCAGGGGGATCGTACGAGCAGTACTTC. The encoded protein is CRATPGGSYEQYF.

The rearrangement uses TRBV27 and TRBJ1-1; TRBD1 might be the D (5 bases). Germline assignment: CDR1 MNHEY and CDR2 SMNVEV (reference sequence). The CDR3 runs 15 residues. Trimming left V 2 bases short and J 2 bases short, with 12 bases between. The CDR3: CASSLGGNPNTEAFF. CDR3 coding DNA: TGTGCCAGCAGTTTAGGGGGAAACCCAAACACTGAAGCTTTCTTT.

This clonotype occurred many times. J is TRBJ2-5 and V is TRBV28, with TRBD2 matching 7 bases. This CDR3 spans 15 amino acids. The junction had 6 bases not matched to a gene; V was cut back by 0 bases and J by 5 bases. Per the germline V gene, CDR1 is MDHEN and CDR2 is SYDVKM. The DNA for the CDR3 is TGTGCCAGCAGTTTATGGGGGCGGGAGCGGGAGACCCAGTACTTC. Protein product: CASSLWGRERETQYF. Together with reference TRBV28 and TRBJ2-5, the CDR3 gives the full variable domain: DVKVTQSSRYLVKRTGEKVFLECVQDMDHENMFWYRQDPGLGLRLIYFSYDVKMKEKGDIPEGYSVSREKKERFSLILESASTNQTSMYLCASSLWGRERETQYFGPGTRLLVL.

The genes are TRBV12-3 or TRBV12-4 and TRBJ1-1; D is unclear. This CDR3 is 13 amino acids long. The V end was cut by 3 bases, the J end by 1 base, with 6 bases between. This CDR3 is CASSFSANTEAFF. The CDR3 DNA is TGTGCCAGCAGTTTTTCAGCGAACACTGAAGCTTTCTTT.

Many counts were recorded for this clonotype. The chain carries TRBV19 and TRBJ2-5, with D possibly matching TRBD1 (5 bases). Germline values: CDR1 LNHDA, CDR2 SQIVND (reference sequence). The CDR3 runs to 15 residues. Between the trimmed V and J ends, which lost 3 bases and 1 base, there was a span of 12 bases. The CDR3 DNA follows: TGTGCCAGTAGTATTCCAGGGTTGGGCCAAGAGACCCAGTACTTC. Its translation is CASSIPGLGQETQYF.

This clonotype was seen repeatedly, ten times or more. This chain connects TRBV5-1 to TRBJ1-2; 11 nucleotides agree with TRBD1. Germline values: CDR1 SGHRS, CDR2 YFSETQ. Unmatched junction bases numbered 23, after V lost 3 bases and J lost 7 bases. CDR3 length: 20 residues. Written as DNA, the CDR3 is TGCGCCAGCAGCTCTAACCATCCCGGGGACAGGGGGTATCGCTTAAGTGGCTACACCTTC. Residues: CASSSNHPGDRGYRLSGYTF.

This clonotype was found many times. This sequence joins TRBV3-1 and TRBJ1-6; no definite D call. V was clipped by 3 bases and J by 9 bases, with 12 bases between them. The V gene's germline CDR1 is LGHDT and CDR2 YNNKEL (reference sequence). This CDR3 has 14 amino acids. DNA of the CDR3: TGTGCCAGCAGCCATATGGACGGCAGTTCACCCCTCCACTTT. Protein sequence: CASSHMDGSSPLHF.

The chain recombines TRBV4-2 with TRBJ2-1; 8 bases line up with TRBD2. Germline CDR1 is LGHNA and CDR2 is YNFKEQ. V gave up 3 bases and J gave up 8 bases; unmatched junction bases: 9. The CDR3 runs 15 residues. The DNA of the CDR3 is TGTGCCAGCAGCCAGGGGAGCGGGGGTAGGGATGAGCAGTTCTTC. This translates into CASSQGSGGRDEQFF.

This clonotype was detected ten times or more. The rearrangement uses TRBV12-3 or TRBV12-4 and TRBJ1-5; D is undetermined. The germline V and J ends were trimmed by 0 bases and 7 bases, with 13 bases remaining between them. This CDR3 is 15 amino acids long. DNA for the CDR3: TGTGCCAGCAGTTTAGCGCTTGAAGGAGCCCAGCCCCAGCATTTT. Protein sequence: CASSLALEGAQPQHF.

This clonotype showed up many times. The chain carries TRBV20-1 and TRBJ2-5; 10 nucleotides match TRBD2. In germline, CDR1 is DFQATT, CDR2 SNEGSKA (reference sequence). The CDR3 has 17 residues. The V and J ends lost 0 bases and 5 bases, in that order; junction bases with no gene match: 12. The CDR3 spells CSAREQRGGHRSETQYF. In DNA, the CDR3 is TGCAGTGCTAGAGAACAGCGGGGGGGCCACCGTTCTGAGACCCAGTACTTC.

This clonotype came up many times. This chain uses TRBV20-1 with TRBJ2-7; either TRBD1 or TRBD2 may fit D (7 bases each). Trimming stripped 5 bases from V and 1 base from J, with 18 bases between. Germline V gives CDR1 DFQATT, CDR2 SNEGSKA (reference sequence). The CDR3 is 15 residues long. The CDR3 is CSAGQGGARSYEQYF. The CDR3 DNA reads TGCAGTGCTGGCCAGGGGGGGGCGCGGTCCTACGAGCAGTACTTC.

This clonotype was observed many times. The chain links TRBV27 to TRBJ1-1; TRBD1 is a possible D gene (6 bases). Germline-derived CDR1 and CDR2 are MNHEY and SMNVEV (reference sequence). Deletions cut 6 bases from V and 5 bases from J, with 19 bases between. This CDR3 region has 15 residues. The CDR3 loop is CASSMTGGAWTEAFF. The CDR3 bases are TGTGCCAGCAGCATGACCGGGGGGGCTTGGACTGAAGCTTTCTTT.

This clonotype was seen many times. The rearrangement joins TRBV28 to TRBJ1-1; D uncertain. This CDR3 is 14 amino acids long. V was cut by 6 bases and J by 1 base, with 12 bases left in between. Per germline, CDR1 MDHEN and CDR2 SYDVKM. CDR3 in DNA: TGTGCCAGCAGCTTAGGACGGTCGAACACTGAAGCTTTCTTT. Protein product: CASSLGRSNTEAFF. Full variable domain (outside the CDR3, taken from reference TRBV28 and TRBJ1-1): DVKVTQSSRYLVKRTGEKVFLECVQDMDHENMFWYRQDPGLGLRLIYFSYDVKMKEKGDIPEGYSVSREKKERFSLILESASTNQTSMYLCASSLGRSNTEAFFGQGTRLTVV.

This clonotype was detected many times. The chain carries TRBV5-1 and TRBJ1-2, with 7 bases identical to TRBD1. V trimming: 0 bases; J trimming: 7 bases; junction bases outside the gene matches: 9. Germline values: CDR1 SGHRS, CDR2 YFSETQ. This CDR3 region has 15 residues. Here the CDR3 DNA reads TGCGCCAGCAGCTTGGGCCCAACAGGGGATGGTGGCTACACCTTC. Residues: CASSLGPTGDGGYTF. The full variable domain, its missing parts supplied by reference TRBV5-1 and TRBJ1-2, is KAGVTQTPRYLIKTRGQQVTLSCSPISGHRSVSWYQQTPGQGLQFLFEYFSETQRNKGNFPGRFSGRQFSNSRSEMNVSTLELGDSALYLCASSLGPTGDGGYTFGSGTRLTVV.

As for this clonotype: A much larger clone sits a single nucleotide away, making a read error possible. V and J are TRBV6-4 and TRBJ2-1, with 7 bases matching TRBD2. Germline CDR1 and CDR2: MRHNA and SNTAGT. This CDR3 has 14 amino acids. The CDR3 coding sequence is TGTGCCAGCAGTCCCCGGGGGGTTTCCAATGAGCAGCTCTTC. Its translation: CASSPRGVSNEQLF.

This clonotype has at least ten counts. The chain recombines TRBV27 with TRBJ2-7, with D tentatively TRBD1 (8 bases). Germline lookup yields CDR1 MNHEY and CDR2 SMNVEV (reference sequence). The CDR3 length is 15 residues. With 5 bases removed from V and 4 bases from J, the gap between germline ends came to 18 bases. The CDR3, as DNA: TGTGCCAGCAGTGAACAGGGGGGGCGGGCGTACGAGCAGTACTTC. Translating it yields CASSEQGGRAYEQYF.